The 5 T cell receptor beta chains below were found in one sample sequenced in a study of vaccination and CD4 T cells after COVID-19. Antigen specificity for these receptors is unknown. Sequencing of cultured CD4+ T cell DNA used the Oncomine TCR Beta short-read assay. TCRdb passed the PCR reads through MiXCR, listing each CDR3 protein once. The sample consists of 7,500 to 9,000 distinct CDR3 sequences, approximately 51% of them appearing once. Treatment defined: approximately 10-day PBMC culture with coronavirus spike peptide pools or control peptides (ViraFEST assay). The specimen was CD4+ T cells from blood, cultured in vitro. Receptors originate from a human donor who had recovered from COVID-19.

V gene TRBV30 combines with J gene TRBJ1-2, with 8 nucleotides matching TRBD1. Trimming removed 4 bases from V and 0 bases from J; junction bases left unmatched: 4. Germline V gene sequence: CDR1 GTSNPN, CDR2 SVGIG (reference sequence). The CDR3 sequence is 14 residues long. In nucleotides, the CDR3 is TGTGCCTGGACTGGGGACAGGACTAACTATGGCTACACCTTC. This codes for CAWTGDRTNYGYTF.

This rearrangement joins TRBV6-1 to TRBJ2-3; 10 nucleotides line up with TRBD1. The CDR3 runs to 16 residues. The V and J ends lost 6 bases and 4 bases, in that order; junction bases with no gene match: 10. CDR1 MNHNS and CDR2 SASEGT come from the germline V gene. Here the CDR3 reads CASSETGGSASDTQYF. CDR3 coding DNA: TGTGCCAGCAGCGAGACAGGGGGCAGTGCATCAGATACGCAGTATTTT.

The J gene is TRBJ1-5, the V gene TRBV18; 9 bases are shared with TRBD1. This CDR3 has 16 residues. Germline lookup yields CDR1 KGHSH and CDR2 LQKENI. The V and J ends lost 3 bases and 7 bases, in that order; junction bases with no gene match: 10. In DNA form, the CDR3 reads TGTGCCAGCTCACCGTCCTTAACAGGGGGCGACCAGCCCCAGCATTTT. Translating gives CASSPSLTGGDQPQHF. The complete variable domain, with remaining parts taken from reference TRBV18 and TRBJ1-5, reads NAGVMQNPRHLVRRRGQEARLRCSPMKGHSHVYWYRQLPEEGLKFMVYLQKENIIDESGMPKERFSAEFPKEGPSILRIQQVVRGDSAAYFCASSPSLTGGDQPQHFGDGTRLSIL.

The CDR3 protein is CASSSLAGTNNEQFF. The CDR3 bases are TGTGCCAGCAGTTCTCTAGCGGGGACGAACAATGAGCAGTTCTTC. This chain links TRBV25-1 with TRBJ2-1; TRBD2 matches at 9 bases. The length of the CDR3 is 15 residues. Looked up from germline, CDR1 is MGHDK and CDR2 is SYGVNS. The V segment lost 5 bases and the J segment 5 bases; nucleotides outside the gene matches: 7. Looking up the rest from reference TRBV25-1 and TRBJ2-1 gives the full variable domain: EADIYQTPRYLVIGTGKKITLECSQTMGHDKMYWYQQDPGMELHLIHYSYGVNSTEKGDLSSESTVSRIRTEHFPLTLESARPSHTSQYLCASSSLAGTNNEQFFGPGTRLTVL.

The gene calls are TRBV28 and TRBJ2-5, with D perhaps TRBD2 (7 bases). The CDR3 is 16 amino acids. From germline, CDR1 is MDHEN and CDR2 SYDVKM. V gave up 5 bases and J gave up 0 bases, with 16 bases separating them. The CDR3 nucleotides read TGTGCCAGCAGTGGTGGGGGCGGGGGACACCAAGAGACCCAGTACTTC. It codes for CASSGGGGGHQETQYF.